This passage covers 25 T cell receptor beta chains from one sample sequenced in a study of blood T cells in healthy people across ages. PCR was performed a second time for about 7 to 11 cycles using a sample-barcoded 5' primer and a J-beta primer mix. One entry per CDR3 protein results from TCRdb running MiXCR on the 5' RACE reads. This sample has some 1,000,000 distinct CDR3 sequences, with less than 25% found just once. Another study also made use of these data, one on T cells of mothers and their children.

The sequenced sample consisted of blood. Receptors originate from a girl between 2 and 10 years old in good health.

This clonotype was observed many times. The chain employs TRBV7-2 and TRBJ1-4, with TRBD1 as a possible D gene (6 bases). CDR1 is SGHTA and CDR2 is FQGNSA in the germline V gene. The CDR3 extends over 15 amino acids. The V gene lost 3 bases and the J gene lost 15 bases, with 23 bases spanning the gap. The CDR3 loop reads CASSLSPTSGAQLFF. CDR3 in DNA: TGTGCCAGCAGCTTGTCACCCACATCGGGGGCGCAATTGTTTTTT.

The chain employs TRBV25-1 and TRBJ2-7; D call uncertain. V lost 2 bases and J lost 2, with 10 bases in between. The CDR3 is made up of 14 amino acids. CDR1 MGHDK and CDR2 SYGVNS come from the germline V gene. The CDR3 DNA reads as TGTGCCAGCAGTGAAACAAGGACGACCTACGAGCAGTACTTC. Amino acid sequence: CASSETRTTYEQYF.

This clonotype was found a few times. The chain employs TRBV3-1 and TRBJ2-2; D perhaps matches TRBD1 (6 bases). There are 14 residues in the CDR3. Trimming removed 8 bases at V and 6 bases at J, with 16 bases between. In germline, CDR1 is LGHDT, CDR2 YNNKEL (reference sequence). In nucleotides, the CDR3 is TGTGCCAGCGGGATTTCAGGGGATCCCGGGGAGCTGTTTTTT. It translates to CASGISGDPGELFF.

The chain is built from TRBV6-5 and TRBJ1-2; tentative D call: TRBD1 (5 bases). V was shortened by 0 bases and J by 3 bases, with 8 bases between the two germline ends. The CDR3 runs 14 residues. Germline loops: CDR1 MNHEY, CDR2 SVGAGI. The CDR3 reads CASSYSGADYGYTF. As DNA, the CDR3 is TGTGCCAGCAGTTACTCAGGGGCCGACTATGGCTACACCTTC.

This clonotype has a handful of counts. The chain couples TRBV18 to TRBJ2-5, with 9 bases lining up with TRBD1. The J call is uncertain, as TRBJ2-7 better fits the DNA end. The CDR3 has 15 amino acids. CDR1 and CDR2 (germline): KGHSH, LQKENI. The CDR3 sequence is CASSPRDRVWDEQYF. CDR3 nucleotides: TGTGCCAGCTCACCTAGGGACAGGGTGTGGGACGAGCAGTACTTC.

V is TRBV7-6 and J is TRBJ2-3, with D uncertain. This CDR3 contains 15 residues. Trimming stripped 1 base from V and 4 bases from J, with 12 bases between. Germline CDR1 reads SGHVS; CDR2 reads FNYEAQ. The CDR3 sequence is CASSLDYTPSDTQYF. Written as DNA, the CDR3 is TGTGCCAGCAGCTTAGACTACACTCCGTCAGATACGCAGTATTTT.

V usage is TRBV4-1 and J usage is TRBJ2-5, with TRBD1 matching over 8 bases. This CDR3 comprises 14 residues. The germline gives CDR1 MGHRA, CDR2 YSYEKL. Trimming took 5 bases from V and 4 from J; bases not matched to a gene: 6. Written as DNA, the CDR3 is TGCGCCAGCAGCATTCAGGGGACAGGAGAGACCCAGTACTTC. Residues: CASSIQGTGETQYF.

The table lists this clonotype with a few counts. The chain couples TRBV20-1 to TRBJ1-2; D call uncertain. This CDR3 has 11 residues. Looked up from germline, CDR1 is DFQATT and CDR2 is SNEGSKA (reference sequence). The DNA of the CDR3 is TGCGTTCCCCCTAGGGTGGATGGCTACACCTTC. This gives the protein CVPPRVDGYTF.

The rearrangement joins TRBV14 to TRBJ2-1; D uncertain. The length of the CDR3 is 13 residues. V dropped 1 base and J dropped 5 bases, with 6 bases sitting between them. In germline, CDR1 is SGHDN, CDR2 FVKESK. The CDR3 DNA is TGTGCCAGCAGCCAAGTCAGTAACAATGAGCAGTTCTTC. Translating gives CASSQVSNNEQFF.

A few counts support this clonotype. The genes are TRBV6-1 and TRBJ2-7; D ambiguous. The CDR3 runs 11 residues. CDR1 is MNHNS and CDR2 is SASEGT in the germline V gene. Deletions cut 7 bases from V and 4 bases from J, with 8 bases between. The DNA of the CDR3 is TGTGCCAGCAAGTCTTTGTACGAGCAGTACTTC. Its translation: CASKSLYEQYF.

This chain uses TRBV20-1 with TRBJ2-3; D perhaps matches TRBD1 (5 bases). The J call is uncertain, as TRBJ1-5 better fits the DNA end. CDR3 length equals 13 residues. Germline V lookup: CDR1 DFQATT, CDR2 SNEGSKA (reference sequence). The CDR3 region has the DNA TGCAGTGCTAGGGTTCTCCCGACAGATACGCAGCATTTT. Translation gives CSARVLPTDTQHF.

This chain connects TRBV29-1 to TRBJ2-5, with TRBD1 identical over 7 bases. The J call may be in error: the DNA end matches TRBJ2-7 better. CDR1 is SQVTM and CDR2 is ANQGSEA in the germline V gene. The CDR3 consists of 16 residues. The CDR3 nucleotides read TGCAGCGTTGGCCCTCCTCGACAGGGTCCGGGGTACGAGCAGTACTTC. Protein: CSVGPPRQGPGYEQYF.

There are a few counts of this clonotype. This sequence joins TRBV9 and TRBJ2-6; 7 nucleotides match TRBD2. The CDR3 spans 14 residues. Germline assignment: CDR1 SGDLS and CDR2 YYNGEE. V lost 0 bases and J lost 7; bases outside the gene matches: 1. Here the CDR3 DNA reads TGTGCCAGCAGCGTAGGGGGGGGAGCCAACGTCCTGACTTTC. Protein sequence: CASSVGGGANVLTF.

This chain connects TRBV4-3 to TRBJ2-3; unclear D gene. This CDR3 has 16 amino acids. Trimming took off 0 bases at V and 0 bases at J, with 10 bases between the two ends. CDR1 LGHNA and CDR2 YSLEER come from the germline V gene. CDR3 protein: CASSQDFAVSTDTQYF. The CDR3 nucleotides read TGCGCCAGCAGCCAAGATTTTGCGGTGAGCACAGATACGCAGTATTTT.

This clonotype was seen a few times. The chain is built from TRBV11-2 and TRBJ2-1; D may be TRBD1 (5 bases). The germline CDR1 and CDR2 sequences are SGHAT and FQNNGV. V lost 6 bases to trimming and J lost 7 bases, with 25 bases between them. CDR3 length: 17 residues. This CDR3 reads CASSTLKWTPSSNEQFF. The CDR3 nucleotides read TGTGCCAGCAGTACTCTTAAGTGGACACCCTCCTCAAATGAGCAGTTCTTC.

Only a few counts were recorded for this clonotype. The gene calls are TRBV20-1 and TRBJ1-3; D might be TRBD1 (6 bases). The CDR3 is made up of 13 amino acids. Trimming pared 6 bases from V and 5 bases from J, leaving 14 bases between. The germline CDR1 and CDR2 sequences are DFQATT and SNEGSKA (reference sequence). CDR3 region: CSADGTLRNTIYF. As DNA, the CDR3 is TGCAGTGCCGACGGGACACTAAGAAACACCATATATTTT.

For this clonotype: At one end, the junction sequence differs from germline, possibly due to a read error. The CDR3 bases are TGCGCCAGCAGCCAAGTGGGGAGGGGGCGCAATGAGCAGTTCTTC. Amino acid sequence: CASSQVGRGRNEQFF. The gene calls are TRBV3-1 and TRBJ2-1; TRBD1 or TRBD2 may be the D gene (7 bases each). The CDR3 is made up of 15 amino acids. The germline V gene has CDR1 LGHDT and CDR2 YNNKEL (reference sequence).

This clonotype was observed a handful of times. The gene calls are TRBV5-5 and TRBJ2-5; 8 nucleotides line up with TRBD1. The CDR3 contains 14 residues. The ends lost 1 base at V and 5 bases at J; junction bases unmatched: 4. CDR1 and CDR2 from the germline V gene are SGHKS and YYEKEE (reference sequence). The CDR3 DNA sequence: TGTGCCAGCAGCTTGACAGGGGGGATGGAGACCCAGTACTTC. Its protein is CASSLTGGMETQYF.

The rearrangement joins TRBV5-5 to TRBJ2-7, with TRBD2 matching over 10 bases. CDR3 size: 15 residues. V dropped 3 bases and J dropped 2; count of bases not matched to a gene: 5. The germline CDR1 and CDR2 sequences are SGHKS and YYEKEE (reference sequence). CDR3 residues: CASSSGTSETYEQYF. Written as DNA, the CDR3 is TGTGCCAGCAGCTCTGGGACTAGCGAAACCTACGAGCAGTACTTC. Together with reference TRBV5-5 and TRBJ2-7, the CDR3 gives the full variable domain: DAGVTQSPTHLIKTRGQQVTLRCSPISGHKSVSWYQQVLGQGPQFIFQYYEKEERGRGNFPDRFSARQFPNYSSELNVNALLLGDSALYLCASSSGTSETYEQYFGPGTRLTVT.

This clonotype was recorded a few times. The chain links TRBV11-2 to TRBJ2-1; D is uncertain. The CDR3 totals 13 residues. With 5 bases removed from V and 5 bases from J, the gap between germline ends came to 10 bases. Germline assignment: CDR1 SGHAT and CDR2 FQNNGV. CDR3: CASSQSIDNEQFF. The DNA for the CDR3 is TGTGCCAGCAGCCAGTCTATCGACAATGAGCAGTTCTTC.

V is TRBV12-3 or TRBV12-4 and J is TRBJ1-2; D not resolved. Trimming pared 6 bases from V and 0 bases from J, leaving 11 bases between. The CDR3 runs 14 residues. Written as DNA, the CDR3 is TGTGCCAGCAGGCCGCCTCGTGCTAACTATGGCTACACCTTC. As protein: CASRPPRANYGYTF.

This clonotype was counted only a few times. This rearrangement joins TRBV5-1 to TRBJ1-5; the D gene is possibly TRBD1 (6 bases). Deletions cut 4 bases from V and 9 bases from J, with 17 bases between. CDR3 size: 14 residues. Per the germline V gene, CDR1 is SGHRS and CDR2 is YFSETQ. The DNA of the CDR3 is TGCGCCAGCAGCCCTGGACAGCTGGGGGGGCCCCAGCATTTT. It yields the protein CASSPGQLGGPQHF. Combining the CDR3 with reference TRBV5-1 and TRBJ1-5 gives the whole variable domain KAGVTQTPRYLIKTRGQQVTLSCSPISGHRSVSWYQQTPGQGLQFLFEYFSETQRNKGNFPGRFSGRQFSNSRSEMNVSTLELGDSALYLCASSPGQLGGPQHFGDGTRLSIL.

The J gene is TRBJ1-1, the V gene TRBV12-3 or TRBV12-4; D is undetermined. There are 14 residues in the CDR3. V lost 2 bases and J lost 1, with 8 bases in between. For the CDR3, the DNA is TGTGCCAGCAGTTTAAGGATGGGGAACACTGAAGCTTTCTTT. Amino acid sequence: CASSLRMGNTEAFF.

The chain couples TRBV7-3 to TRBJ1-2; D remains unclear. Looked up from germline, CDR1 is SGHTA and CDR2 is FQGTGA. V gave up 5 bases and J gave up 5 bases, with 15 bases separating them. The CDR3 runs 14 residues. CDR3: CASSRRNDGYGYTF. CDR3 sequence (DNA): TGTGCCAGCAGCCGTCGGAACGACGGATATGGCTACACCTTC.

V and J are TRBV7-2 and TRBJ2-7; the D is unclear. This CDR3 is 14 amino acids long. V gave up 0 bases and J gave up 4 bases, with 10 bases separating them. The germline gives CDR1 SGHTA, CDR2 FQGNSA. CDR3 sequence: CASSLATDPYEQYF. The CDR3 DNA follows: TGTGCCAGCAGCTTAGCGACGGACCCTTACGAGCAGTACTTC.